A selection of T cell receptor beta chains follows, all from one sample in a study of T cells in localized non-small cell lung cancer. The assay was immunoSEQ multiplex PCR, and TCRdb's table has in-frame clones only and misses some. The sample consists of around 2,400 clones, just under 25% of them appearing once. The sequences come from lung tumor tissue, collected before any cancer treatment. All receptors come from a female donor older than 55 with stage I lung adenocarcinoma. Each CDR3 is given with its conserved first and last residue.

V | CDR3
TRBV18 | CASSPPGAKYDTEAFF
TRBV19 | CASSYVGAGEKLFF
TRBV5-1 | CASTFNGQGTDTQYF
TRBV5-1 | CASSLAPSSGELFF
TRBV11-3 | CASSLEGRVTDTQYF
TRBV28 | CASSWSSGRGSIRNEQFF
TRBV19 | CASKSLEVNTGELFF
TRBV6-8 | CAIRPGLAGPPTVYEQYF
TRBV28 | CASSFGYSRATDTQYF
TRBV11-3 | CASSAGGSANVLTF
TRBV10-2 | CASKDVYNEQFF
TRBV9 | CASTLGSTFTPQHF
TRBV6-8 | CASRGTSGGIGELFF
TRBV6-1 | CASSEGGLNEKLFF
TRBV6-8 | CASSYVGVTDTQYF
TRBV5-1 | CASSLLSGVGYNEQFF
TRBV5-1 | CASSLRSLAGGGNYNEQFF
TRBV19 | CASSRTGVVNEQFF
TRBV5-1 | CASSLGGQSYNEQFF
TRBV6-1 | CASSEAGAGWNYGYTF
TRBV19 | CASTPGTPPYEQYF
TRBV28 | CASSSQNRDEQYF
TRBV6-8 | CASTLGNTDTQYF
TRBV29-1 | CSAWSDSNYGYTF
TRBV18 | CASSPGGKETQYF
TRBV18 | CASDRGRSTDTQYF
TRBV11-3 | CASSLVGTDSYEQYF
TRBV28 | CASSLSSGARRNQPQHF
TRBV30 | CAWSVQTEGYTF